The 16 T cell receptor beta chains below were found in one sample sequenced in a study of blood T cells in healthy people across ages. The authors ran a second PCR of about 6 to 11 cycles using a sample-barcoded 5' primer and a J-beta primer mix. TCRdb recomputed calls from the 5' RACE reads with MiXCR, one row per CDR3 protein. Here the sample spans 2 million or so distinct CDR3 sequences, 40% to 55% being singletons. Material for sequencing was blood. These receptors were taken from a middle-aged woman in good health.

The table lists this clonotype with a few counts. V usage is TRBV20-1 and J usage is TRBJ2-1, with D perhaps matching TRBD1 (5 bases). V shed 6 bases and J shed 4 bases, with 19 bases lying between them. CDR3 length: 15 amino acids. Germline-derived CDR1 and CDR2 are DFQATT and SNEGSKA (reference sequence). The CDR3 loop reads CSAKGASKRYNEQFF. The CDR3 DNA reads TGCAGTGCCAAAGGGGCTAGTAAGAGGTACAATGAGCAGTTCTTC.

This rearrangement joins TRBV9 to TRBJ2-5, with D unresolved. V was clipped by 0 bases and J by 4 bases, with 10 bases between them. Looked up from germline, CDR1 is SGDLS and CDR2 is YYNGEE. This CDR3 is built from 14 residues. Here the CDR3 reads CASSVAPALETQYF. The DNA for the CDR3 is TGTGCCAGCAGCGTAGCCCCGGCCCTAGAGACCCAGTACTTC.

This clonotype came up a few times. The chain couples TRBV29-1 to TRBJ2-1, with 12 bases matching TRBD2. Germline-derived CDR1 and CDR2 are SQVTM and ANQGSEA. Trimming cost V 4 bases and J 5 bases; bases outside gene matches: 12. CDR3 length equals 17 residues. CDR3 region: CSVVSPSGLAGNNEQFF. The CDR3 nucleotides read TGCAGCGTTGTTTCACCCTCAGGACTAGCGGGGAACAATGAGCAGTTCTTC.

This clonotype has only one observation. The V call is TRBV6-2 or TRBV6-3, the J call TRBJ2-3; tentatively, D is TRBD1 or TRBD2 (5 bases each). This CDR3 spans 16 amino acids. Germline CDR1 is MNHEY and CDR2 is SVGEGT. The ends were cut back, 0 bases at V and 1 base at J, with 11 bases in the middle. This CDR3 reads CASSYSRGVRTDTQYF. The CDR3 DNA is TGTGCCAGCAGTTACTCGAGGGGTGTCCGCACAGATACGCAGTATTTT.

This clonotype has a single count. CDR3 protein: CASSLVGQKLNTEAFF. CDR3 in DNA: TGCGCCAGCAGCTTGGTCGGACAGAAGCTTAACACTGAAGCTTTCTTT. The gene calls are TRBV5-1 and TRBJ1-1; D is possibly TRBD1 (6 bases). V gave up 0 bases and J gave up 2 bases, with 14 bases separating them. The CDR3 runs to 16 residues. Germline CDR1 SGHRS, CDR2 YFSETQ.

The chain employs TRBV11-2 and TRBJ1-4; no firm D call. CDR1 is SGHAT, CDR2 FQNNGV, per germline. Trimming cost V 1 base and J 3 bases, with 9 bases left between them. CDR3 size: 15 residues. The CDR3 DNA follows: TGTGCCAGCAGCTTAGTAGGGAGCCCTAATGAAAAACTGTTTTTT. Protein product: CASSLVGSPNEKLFF.

The V and J genes are TRBV20-1 and TRBJ1-1, with unresolved D. The CDR3 loop spans 11 amino acids. Germline V gene sequence: CDR1 DFQATT, CDR2 SNEGSKA (reference sequence). Trimming removed 2 bases at V and 4 bases at J, with 5 bases between. The CDR3 DNA sequence: TGCAGTGCTAGAATTAGCACTGAAGCTTTCTTT. Translating gives CSARISTEAFF.

V usage is TRBV9 and J usage is TRBJ2-3; 8 positions agree with TRBD2. Germline lookup yields CDR1 SGDLS and CDR2 YYNGEE. The length of the CDR3 is 15 residues. The V and J ends lost 3 bases and 2 bases, in that order; junction bases with no gene match: 5. The CDR3 reads CASSARGGSTDTQYF. The CDR3 bases are TGTGCCAGCAGCGCCCGGGGGGGATCCACAGATACGCAGTATTTT.

The genes are TRBV7-9 and TRBJ2-1, with 12 positions matching TRBD2. J lost 5 bases, V lost 5 bases, and 7 bases had no gene match. Germline V CDR1 and CDR2: SEHNR, FQNEAQ (reference sequence). CDR3 length: 16 amino acids. CDR3 coding DNA: TGTGCCAGCAGCCCTCCGACTAGCGGGAGAAACAATGAGCAGTTCTTC. This sequence encodes CASSPPTSGRNNEQFF.

The gene calls are TRBV13 and TRBJ1-6; possibly TRBD1 for D (5 bases). This CDR3 spans 15 amino acids. Germline CDR1 is PRHDT and CDR2 is FYEKMQ (reference sequence). V was clipped by 6 bases and J by 3 bases, with 12 bases between them. CDR3 DNA: TGTGCCAGCAGGAAACGGGACCTCTATAATTCACCCCTCCACTTT. Translation gives CASRKRDLYNSPLHF.

This clonotype occurred once. The chain is built from TRBV6-5 and TRBJ1-2; D unresolved. V lost 4 bases and J lost 8, with 17 bases in between. The CDR3 sequence is 14 residues long. Germline V gene lookup returns CDR1 MNHEY and CDR2 SVGAGI. Here the CDR3 reads CASSSEGPVEGYTF. Written as DNA, the CDR3 is TGTGCCAGCAGTTCCGAAGGACCCGTCGAGGGCTACACCTTC.

This chain joins TRBV7-2 and TRBJ2-3; D may be TRBD2 (7 bases). Trimming stripped 0 bases from V and 3 bases from J, with 10 bases between. This CDR3 has 15 amino acids. Germline V lookup: CDR1 SGHTA, CDR2 FQGNSA. CDR3: CASSLAGGATDTQYF. The CDR3 DNA reads TGTGCCAGCAGCTTAGCGGGGGGGGCAACAGATACGCAGTATTTT.

There are a few counts of this clonotype. The chain couples TRBV6-4 to TRBJ1-2; D is undetermined. The ends were cut back, 2 bases at V and 8 bases at J, with 15 bases in the middle. The CDR3 is 14 amino acids. Per germline, CDR1 MRHNA and CDR2 SNTAGT. CDR3 in amino acids: CASSDEFGLGGYTF. Written as DNA, the CDR3 is TGTGCCAGCAGTGACGAGTTTGGCCTCGGGGGCTACACCTTC.

This chain joins TRBV7-2 and TRBJ2-7; TRBD2 aligns across 8 bases. The CDR3 runs 15 residues. Germline CDR1 reads SGHTA; CDR2 reads FQGNSA. J was trimmed by 4 bases and V by 4 bases; bases with no gene match: 9. CDR3: CASSSAGATKYEQYF. Written as DNA, the CDR3 is TGTGCCAGCAGCTCAGCGGGGGCCACGAAATACGAGCAGTACTTC.

This clonotype was seen a handful of times. The chain links TRBV20-1 to TRBJ2-7, with a weak D call TRBD1 (5 bases). CDR1 is DFQATT, CDR2 SNEGSKA, per germline (reference sequence). This CDR3 is built from 13 residues. V was shortened by 3 bases and J by 5 bases, with 14 bases between the two germline ends. As DNA, the CDR3 is TGCAGTGCTAGTAATCCCAGGGTCAACGAGCAGTACTTC. It encodes CSASNPRVNEQYF.

The V gene is TRBV4-2, the J gene TRBJ2-3; 8 bases map to TRBD2. Trimming removed 0 bases from V and 2 bases from J; junction bases left unmatched: 7. CDR1 and CDR2 from the germline V gene are LGHNA and YNFKEQ. This CDR3 comprises 17 residues. This CDR3 is CASSQDWASGYTDTQYF. CDR3 nucleotides: TGTGCCAGCAGCCAAGACTGGGCTAGCGGGTACACAGATACGCAGTATTTT.